This T cell receptor beta chain was sequenced during a study of early T cells in non-severe SARS-CoV-2 infection. Study-level information: The authors sequenced bulk RNA from unsorted whole blood, leaving chains unpaired.

Germline CDR1 and CDR2: MNHEY and SMNVEV (reference sequence). The CDR3 covers 16 residues. Germline trimming cut 3 bases from V and 1 base from J; bases unmatched to any gene: 3. As part of library construction, unique molecular identifiers were attached to individual cDNA molecules. One entry per CDR3 protein results from TCRdb running MiXCR on the 5' RACE reads. This repertoire shows around 30,000 distinct CDR3 sequences, about 5.8% found once; its top ten account for approximately 25%. Findings of the study overall: Anti-spike CD8 specificities were favored by VDJdb matching, whose results missed private and CD4 specificities.

The table lists this clonotype with many counts. No antigen is known for it. Sequenced sample: whole blood. The clonotype comes from an adult who was a healthcare worker with PCR-confirmed SARS-CoV-2 infection or an uninfected control (not recorded which). The gene calls are TRBV27 and TRBJ2-2, with 9 bases identical to TRBD2. CDR3 region: CASSLLAGVNTGELFF. Here the CDR3 DNA reads TGTGCCAGCAGTTTGTTAGCGGGGGTGAACACCGGGGAGCTGTTTTTT.